The 9 T cell receptor beta chains reported below all come from one sample, sequenced in a study of PD-L1 blockade in urothelial cancer. The table came from immunoSEQ multiplex PCR; TCRdb's copy has only in-frame clones and leaves some out. The sample records about 30,000 clones, about 89% being singletons. Sequences were derived from PBMCs, sampled around atezolizumab (anti-PD-L1) treatment. The receptors were gathered from a man aged 45-60 years with urothelial cancer.

The chain links TRBV6-4 to TRBJ2-1, with TRBD2 identical over 9 bases. Germline CDR1 and CDR2: MRHNA and SNTAGT. CDR3 length: 14 amino acids. After removal of 2 bases from V and 4 bases from J, the junction contained 0 bases not matched to a gene. The CDR3 DNA sequence: TGTGCCAGCAGTGACAGCGGGGGGTACAATGAGCAGTTCTTC. Translating it yields CASSDSGGYNEQFF.

V and J are TRBV21-1 and TRBJ1-5. TRBV21-1 is termed a pseudogene. The CDR3 length is 15 residues. CDR3 coding DNA: TGTGCCAGCAGCAAAGATTCGGGGAGCAATCAGCCCCAGCATTTT. Its translation: CASSKDSGSNQPQHF.

The rearrangement joins TRBV5-8 to TRBJ2-7; a possible D gene is TRBD2 (5 bases). V lost 3 bases to trimming and J lost 4 bases, with 8 bases between them. Germline V lookup: CDR1 SGHTS, CDR2 YDEGEE. The CDR3 loop spans 12 amino acids. The CDR3 here is CASSSTTYEQYF. CDR3 nucleotide sequence: TGTGCCAGCAGCTCGACTACATACGAGCAGTACTTC.

The gene calls are TRBV11-2 and TRBJ2-5, with TRBD1 identical over 7 bases. The ends lost 6 bases at V and 5 bases at J; junction bases unmatched: 6. CDR3 length equals 13 residues. CDR1 and CDR2 (germline): SGHAT, FQNNGV. Here the CDR3 reads CASSRQGRETQYF. The DNA of the CDR3 is TGTGCCAGCAGTCGACAGGGAAGGGAGACCCAGTACTTC.

The chain uses TRBV6-5 and TRBJ2-2; the match to TRBD2 covers 8 bases. Germline loops: CDR1 MNHEY, CDR2 SVGAGI. The CDR3 is made up of 14 amino acids. The junction had 6 bases not matched to a gene; V was cut back by 8 bases and J by 4 bases. CDR3 in amino acids: CASFQLAGTGELFF. Written as DNA, the CDR3 is TGTGCCAGCTTCCAGCTAGCGGGCACCGGGGAGCTGTTTTTT.

CDR3 sequence: CASGTGGVGEQFF. The CDR3 nucleotides are TGTGCCAGCGGGACAGGGGGGGTAGGTGAGCAGTTCTTC. The chain recombines TRBV19 with TRBJ2-1, with TRBD1 matching over 11 bases. J was trimmed by 9 bases and V by 9 bases; bases with no gene match: 7. The CDR3 extends over 13 amino acids. Germline V lookup: CDR1 LNHDA, CDR2 SQIVND (reference sequence).

This chain uses TRBV6-6 with TRBJ1-5; D not resolved. The germline V gene has CDR1 MNHNY and CDR2 SVGAGI (reference sequence). This CDR3 contains 15 residues. V lost 0 bases and J lost 4, with 10 bases in between. This CDR3 reads CASSYSSPPNQPQHF. The DNA of the CDR3 is TGTGCCAGCAGTTACTCTAGCCCCCCGAATCAGCCCCAGCATTTT.

The chain has TRBV7-6 and TRBJ2-7; TRBD1 is a possible D gene (5 bases). V was pared by 5 bases and J by 6 bases, with 20 bases between. The CDR3 spans 15 residues. Germline CDR1 SGHVS, CDR2 FNYEAQ. The CDR3 reads CASSPYQAGRGEQYF. The DNA of the CDR3 is TGTGCCAGCAGCCCCTACCAAGCCGGAAGGGGCGAGCAGTACTTC.

V and J are TRBV4-3 and TRBJ1-1, with a possible D match to TRBD1 (5 bases). This CDR3 contains 15 residues. V was pared by 0 bases and J by 10 bases, with 18 bases between. CDR1 and CDR2 from the germline V gene are LGHNA and YSLEER. The chain's CDR3 is CASSQDRQGSPGAFF. DNA of the CDR3: TGCGCCAGCAGCCAAGATCGGCAGGGCTCCCCGGGAGCTTTCTTT.